This entry lists 30 T cell receptor beta chains sequenced from one sample in a study of cytomegalovirus exposure and HLA in healthy donors. Primers included in the PCR were 60 Vbeta and 13 Jbeta primers. TCRdb's table, derived via immunoSEQ multiplex PCR, lists solely in-frame clones and lacks some. The sample carries 130,000 to 150,000 clones, approximately 84% recorded once. The sample comprised PBMCs. These receptor sequences come from a woman between 55 and 75 years old in good health and CMV-seropositive.

The V call is TRBV19, the J call TRBJ2-1; TRBD2 aligns across 10 bases. Germline V gives CDR1 LNHDA, CDR2 SQIVND (reference sequence). The CDR3 length is 13 residues. Trimming took 7 bases from V and 8 from J; bases not matched to a gene: 5. The CDR3: CASKASGRDEQFF. CDR3 DNA sequence: TGTGCCAGTAAGGCTAGCGGGAGAGATGAGCAGTTCTTC.

The chain has TRBV6-5 and TRBJ2-1; 7 bases are shared with TRBD1. The CDR3 length is 14 residues. From germline, CDR1 is MNHEY and CDR2 SVGAGI. V was pared by 7 bases and J by 4 bases, with 7 bases of the junction left unmatched. The CDR3 reads CASTEQGRYNEQFF. The CDR3 DNA reads TGTGCCAGCACCGAACAGGGGCGGTACAATGAGCAGTTCTTC.

The V gene is TRBV4-2, the J gene TRBJ1-1; D possibly corresponds to TRBD1 (5 bases). This CDR3 spans 12 amino acids. Trimming removed 8 bases at V and 11 bases at J, with 18 bases between. Per germline, CDR1 LGHNA and CDR2 YNFKEQ. For the CDR3, the DNA is TGTGCCAGCCGAAAGGAAGGGGCTGGGGCTTTCTTT. It codes for CASRKEGAGAFF.

The rearrangement links TRBV6-5 to TRBJ1-2; possible D gene TRBD1, 5 bases. Germline values: CDR1 MNHEY, CDR2 SVGAGI. The CDR3 covers 15 residues. With 4 bases removed from V and 8 bases from J, the gap between germline ends came to 20 bases. The CDR3 region has the DNA TGTGCCAGCAGTTTTGGACAAGGGTTTAGGAAGGGCTACACCTTC. Amino acid sequence: CASSFGQGFRKGYTF.

The chain has TRBV27 and TRBJ2-2, with D possibly being TRBD1 (6 bases). Germline V lookup: CDR1 MNHEY, CDR2 SMNVEV (reference sequence). The length of the CDR3 is 15 residues. With 7 bases removed from V and 1 base from J, the gap between germline ends came to 13 bases. CDR3 coding DNA: TGTGCCAGCAAAGCTGTGACAGGGAACACCGGGGAGCTGTTTTTT. Protein sequence: CASKAVTGNTGELFF.

V gene TRBV7-2 combines with J gene TRBJ2-4, with 8 bases fitting TRBD2. The CDR3 spans 17 residues. The V gene end was trimmed by 4 bases and the J gene end by 9 bases; junction bases not matched to a gene: 17. Germline CDR1 reads SGHTA; CDR2 reads FQGNSA. The CDR3 region is CASSSFGFGRARSIQYF. In nucleotides, the CDR3 is TGTGCCAGCAGCTCTTTTGGGTTCGGGAGGGCCCGGAGCATTCAGTACTTC.

This clone was detected a few times. J is TRBJ2-7 and V is TRBV6-5, with 13 bases matching TRBD2. Trimming removed 8 bases from V and 1 base from J; junction bases left unmatched: 5. The CDR3 has 15 amino acids. Germline V CDR1 and CDR2: MNHEY, SVGAGI. CDR3 protein: CASGPGLAGSYEQYF. CDR3 DNA: TGTGCCAGCGGTCCGGGACTAGCGGGATCCTACGAGCAGTACTTC.

The chain has TRBV2 and TRBJ2-1, with 9 nucleotides matching TRBD2. CDR3 length: 15 amino acids. V dropped 5 bases and J dropped 5; count of bases not matched to a gene: 7. The V gene's germline CDR1 is SNHLY and CDR2 FYNNEI. CDR3 sequence reads: CASSFAGGPHNEQFF. CDR3 DNA sequence: TGTGCCAGCAGTTTTGCGGGAGGGCCCCACAATGAGCAGTTCTTC.

V is TRBV7-2 and J is TRBJ2-3, with D possibly matching TRBD2 (5 bases). Germline CDR1 reads SGHTA; CDR2 reads FQGNSA. V shed 8 bases and J shed 0 bases, with 12 bases lying between them. The CDR3 totals 14 residues. CDR3 loop: CASSEGPSTDTQYF. The CDR3 bases are TGTGCCAGCTCTGAGGGTCCAAGCACAGATACGCAGTATTTT.

This clone turned up a few times. The genes are TRBV4-2 and TRBJ1-2; TRBD1 might be the D (6 bases). CDR1 and CDR2 from the germline V gene are LGHNA and YNFKEQ. The CDR3 loop spans 16 amino acids. V was cut by 2 bases and J by 0 bases, with 13 bases left in between. The DNA of the CDR3 is TGTGCCAGCAGCCAAACCCTAGGGGGATCTAACTATGGCTACACCTTC. Amino acids: CASSQTLGGSNYGYTF.

Concerning this clone: An end of the junction differs from the germline gene, which may be a read error. This chain joins TRBV7-9 and TRBJ2-7, with 7 nucleotides matching TRBD2. The CDR3 consists of 12 residues. Germline V lookup: CDR1 SEHNR, CDR2 FQNEAQ (reference sequence). CDR3: CASSLLPRGRDF. CDR3 nucleotide sequence: TGTGCCAGCAGCTTACTCCCCCGCGGGAGAGACTTC.

V usage is TRBV25-1 and J usage is TRBJ1-1, with 9 bases fitting TRBD1. This CDR3 has 14 residues. Germline V gene sequence: CDR1 MGHDK, CDR2 SYGVNS. Losses at the gene ends were 9 bases for V and 4 bases for J; bases not matched to a gene: 9. The CDR3 DNA is TGTGCCAGTAGCCCACAGGGGGCGGCCACTGAAGCTTTCTTT. Protein product: CASSPQGAATEAFF.

V is TRBV11-3 and J is TRBJ1-1, with 7 bases lining up with TRBD1. This CDR3 has 13 residues. The germline gives CDR1 SGHNT, CDR2 YENEEA. V lost 2 bases, J lost 4 bases, and 1 base stayed unmatched. CDR3 in amino acids: CASSLYRGTEAFF. The CDR3 DNA reads as TGTGCCAGCAGCTTATACAGGGGCACTGAAGCTTTCTTT.

This clone was observed a handful of times. The chain recombines TRBV5-8 with TRBJ1-5; 9 bases match TRBD1. Germline V gene lookup returns CDR1 SGHTS and CDR2 YDEGEE. This CDR3 is built from 14 residues. Trimming took 5 bases from V and 6 from J; bases not matched to a gene: 6. Here the CDR3 reads CASRRRDRVQPQHF. For the CDR3, the DNA is TGTGCCAGCAGACGCCGGGACAGGGTTCAGCCCCAGCATTTT.

This chain connects TRBV14 to TRBJ2-7; D not certain. V was pared by 3 bases and J by 5 bases, with 11 bases between. The germline V gene encodes CDR1 SGHDN and CDR2 FVKESK. The CDR3 has 13 residues. This CDR3 reads CASSHPSYHEQYF. DNA of the CDR3: TGTGCCAGCAGCCACCCTAGTTATCACGAGCAGTACTTC.

This clone appeared once. The chain is built from TRBV5-1 and TRBJ1-1; a weak D match, TRBD1 (5 bases). Germline assignment: CDR1 SGHRS and CDR2 YFSETQ. CDR3 length: 12 amino acids. The germline V and J ends were trimmed by 2 bases and 11 bases, with 13 bases remaining between them. The CDR3 nucleotides read TGCGCCAGCAGCTTAAGGCCGGGGGAGGCTTTCTTT. Protein product: CASSLRPGEAFF.

J is TRBJ1-5 and V is TRBV2; 10 nucleotides match TRBD1. The CDR3 covers 13 residues. Germline CDR1 SNHLY, CDR2 FYNNEI. J was trimmed by 6 bases and V by 7 bases; bases with no gene match: 3. For the CDR3, the DNA is TGTGCCAGCATGGGGACAGGGGTTCAGCCCCAGCATTTT. It yields the protein CASMGTGVQPQHF.

The chain combines TRBV4-1 with TRBJ2-7; 11 bases match TRBD2. CDR1 and CDR2 from the germline V gene are MGHRA and YSYEKL. CDR3 length: 16 residues. Trimming at V came to 4 bases and at J to 2 bases, leaving 7 bases not matched to a gene. The CDR3 loop is CASSPRLAGITYEQYF. The CDR3 region has the DNA TGCGCCAGCAGCCCCAGACTAGCGGGAATAACCTACGAGCAGTACTTC.

The V and J genes are TRBV30 and TRBJ1-2; the match to TRBD1 covers 7 bases. J was trimmed by 4 bases and V by 8 bases; bases with no gene match: 13. This CDR3 spans 14 amino acids. Germline lookup yields CDR1 GTSNPN and CDR2 SVGIG (reference sequence). The CDR3 DNA is TGTGCCGGATCTTACAGGGGATGGGGCTATGGCTACACCTTC. This sequence encodes CAGSYRGWGYGYTF.

This clone was seen more than once but under ten times. The sample contains more than one DNA sequence encoding this CDR3. This chain joins TRBV27 and TRBJ2-1; 12 nucleotides match TRBD2. Germline V gene lookup returns CDR1 MNHEY and CDR2 SMNVEV (reference sequence). J was trimmed by 4 bases and V by 5 bases; bases with no gene match: 3. The CDR3 extends over 15 amino acids. The chain's CDR3 is CASSPGLAGYNEQFF. The DNA of the CDR3 is TGTGCCAGCAGTCCAGGACTAGCGGGGTACAATGAGCAGTTCTTC.

CDR3 sequence: CATSRDLTSATYYNEQFF. The DNA for the CDR3 is TGTGCCACCAGCAGAGATCTGACTAGCGCAACCTACTACAATGAGCAGTTCTTC. This chain connects TRBV15 to TRBJ2-1, with 8 positions matching TRBD2. The CDR3 loop spans 18 amino acids. The germline gives CDR1 LNHNV, CDR2 YYDKDF (reference sequence). The V segment lost 0 bases and the J segment 3 bases; nucleotides outside the gene matches: 10.

The rearrangement uses TRBV4-2 and TRBJ2-5; the match to TRBD2 covers 11 bases. The ends lost 2 bases at V and 4 bases at J; junction bases unmatched: 9. The CDR3 runs to 17 residues. Germline lookup yields CDR1 LGHNA and CDR2 YNFKEQ. CDR3 region: CASSQNAVAGGGETQYF. CDR3 DNA sequence: TGTGCCAGCAGCCAAAACGCGGTAGCGGGAGGGGGAGAGACCCAGTACTTC.

This chain links TRBV27 with TRBJ1-1, with 8 bases matching TRBD1. Germline CDR1 is MNHEY and CDR2 is SMNVEV (reference sequence). The CDR3 loop spans 15 amino acids. Trimming took 8 bases from V and 4 from J; bases not matched to a gene: 12. In nucleotides, the CDR3 is TGTGCCAGCTCTCACACAGGGGGAAGGGGCACTGAAGCTTTCTTT. The encoded protein is CASSHTGGRGTEAFF.

This clone was counted between two and nine times. This chain uses TRBV6-1 with TRBJ1-2; a possible D gene is TRBD1 (6 bases). This CDR3 comprises 16 residues. In germline, CDR1 is MNHNS, CDR2 SASEGT. Trimming took 0 bases from V and 4 from J, leaving 15 bases between them. This chain's CDR3 is CASSEAGPRDTYGYTF. The CDR3 DNA follows: TGTGCCAGCAGTGAAGCGGGCCCCCGGGACACCTATGGCTACACCTTC.

The chain carries TRBV7-9 and TRBJ2-3, with TRBD2 identical over 8 bases. Trimming cost V 5 bases and J 5 bases; bases outside gene matches: 15. The CDR3 is made up of 17 amino acids. Germline CDR1 SEHNR, CDR2 FQNEAQ (reference sequence). The CDR3 reads CASSPRGGDSAVDTQYF. The CDR3 DNA follows: TGTGCCAGCAGCCCCCGGGGGGGGGACTCGGCGGTAGATACGCAGTATTTT.

This chain connects TRBV6-1 to TRBJ2-3; tentative D call: TRBD2 (6 bases). Germline V gene sequence: CDR1 MNHNS, CDR2 SASEGT. This CDR3 has 16 amino acids. The V end lost 4 bases, the J end lost 3 bases, and 17 bases lay between the germline ends. CDR3 in amino acids: CASSGGGWTITDTQYF. The CDR3 DNA sequence: TGTGCCAGCAGTGGTGGGGGTTGGACTATTACAGATACGCAGTATTTT.

The rearrangement links TRBV4-3 to TRBJ2-7, with 7 positions matching TRBD2. Germline-derived CDR1 and CDR2 are LGHNA and YSLEER. The J segment lost 4 bases and the V segment lost 0 bases, leaving 12 bases of the junction unmatched. The CDR3 extends over 17 amino acids. The CDR3 loop is CASSQDWGGREKYEQYF. CDR3 in DNA: TGCGCCAGCAGCCAAGATTGGGGTGGGCGGGAGAAGTACGAGCAGTACTTC.

The J gene is TRBJ1-5, the V gene TRBV28; D might be TRBD1 (6 bases). Germline V gene lookup returns CDR1 MDHEN and CDR2 SYDVKM. The CDR3 length is 15 residues. V lost 4 bases and J lost 6, with 16 bases in between. The CDR3 nucleotides read TGTGCCAGCAGTTCCCTGGGGGGGGGCTCTCAGCCCCAGCATTTT. Amino acid sequence: CASSSLGGGSQPQHF.

CDR3 sequence reads: CSVLTRQSKQFF. The CDR3 coding sequence is TGCAGCGTCCTTACTAGACAAAGTAAGCAGTTCTTC. The chain has TRBV29-1 and TRBJ2-1, with D possibly being TRBD2 (5 bases). Trimming removed 6 bases from V and 11 bases from J, with 17 bases in between. This CDR3 contains 12 residues. From germline, CDR1 is SQVTM and CDR2 ANQGSEA.

This clone was counted a single time. V usage is TRBV30 and J usage is TRBJ1-2; maybe TRBD1 (5 bases). CDR1 GTSNPN and CDR2 SVGIG come from the germline V gene (reference sequence). V was pared by 4 bases and J by 8 bases, with 14 bases between. The CDR3 sequence is 12 residues long. CDR3 sequence reads: CAWKGVGRGYTF. CDR3 in DNA: TGTGCCTGGAAAGGGGTGGGTCGGGGCTACACCTTC.